This paragraph covers one TCR beta chain sequence. Its target is unknown. PCR was performed a second time for 7 to 11 cycles using a sample-barcoded 5' primer and a J-beta primer mix. MiXCR, run by TCRdb on the 5' RACE reads, gives a single entry per CDR3 protein. The table includes approximately 770,000 distinct CDR3 sequences, nearly 60% detected once. This entry comes from a study of blood T cells in healthy people across ages. Overall study results and limits: The long-lived group displayed more naive CD4+ cells, plus higher diversity, than the aged donors did. Measured against age, TCR beta diversity per million T cells decreased in a roughly linear manner.

V trimming: 7 bases; J trimming: 6 bases; junction bases outside the gene matches: 2. The length of the CDR3 is 12 residues. Germline values: CDR1 SNHLY, CDR2 FYNNEI. Material for sequencing was blood. The TCR sequence derives from a young man in good health. The chain couples TRBV2 to TRBJ2-1, with 8 bases lining up with TRBD2. The CDR3 sequence is CASTLAGNEQFF. The CDR3 nucleotides read TGTGCCAGCACCCTAGCGGGCAATGAGCAGTTCTTC.